Following are 7 T cell receptor beta chains from one sample sequenced in a study of cytomegalovirus exposure and HLA in healthy donors (dated by TCRdb to 2016 to 2017). The library was obtained by the immunoSEQ multiplex PCR assay. For the multiplex PCR, a mixture combining 60 forward primers for TCR Vbeta segments and 13 reverse primers for TCR Jbeta segments was used. The clones in this table, taken by TCRdb from immuneACCESS, are in-frame only. Not every clone is retained; where verified, under half of the shortfall comes from an unresolved V gene, and the cause of the rest is unknown. This sample comprises approximately 160,000 clones, around 68% of them detected only once. Clones ranked in the top ten supply approximately 1.5% of the sample. The sequenced sample consisted of PBMCs. The receptor source for this set is a man aged 50 to 59 in good health and CMV-seronegative.

The chain couples TRBV5-4 to TRBJ2-5, with D tentatively TRBD2 (6 bases). V was cut by 7 bases and J by 3 bases, with 13 bases left in between. Germline V gene sequence: CDR1 SGHNT, CDR2 YYREEE (reference sequence). The CDR3 contains 13 residues. CDR3 DNA sequence: TGTGCCAGCTGCGGGGATCCAAAAGAGACCCAGTACTTC. Translating it yields CASCGDPKETQYF.

J is TRBJ1-1 and V is TRBV7-3; possibly TRBD1 for D (6 bases). The ends were cut back, 5 bases at V and 0 bases at J, with 10 bases in the middle. The CDR3 has 14 amino acids. Germline V lookup: CDR1 SGHTA, CDR2 FQGTGA. The CDR3 bases are TGTGCCAGCAGCGAACAGGGCATGAACACTGAAGCTTTCTTT. This codes for CASSEQGMNTEAFF.

The chain is built from TRBV18 and TRBJ1-2; 9 nucleotides match TRBD1. The V segment lost 3 bases and the J segment 8 bases; nucleotides outside the gene matches: 16. Germline values: CDR1 KGHSH, CDR2 LQKENI. This CDR3 has 17 residues. CDR3 sequence reads: CASSPLTGQGDHLGYTF. The CDR3 region has the DNA TGTGCCAGCTCACCTCTGACGGGACAGGGAGACCACCTAGGCTACACCTTC.

This clone has just a few counts. The genes are TRBV19 and TRBJ2-5; D perhaps matches TRBD2 (6 bases). The CDR3 sequence is 13 residues long. The germline V and J ends were trimmed by 3 bases and 5 bases, with 10 bases remaining between them. Germline V gene lookup returns CDR1 LNHDA and CDR2 SQIVND (reference sequence). The chain's CDR3 is CASSIGGRETQYF. Here the CDR3 DNA reads TGTGCCAGTAGTATCGGTGGGAGGGAGACCCAGTACTTC.

Of note for this clone: This CDR3 is also generated by other DNA sequences in the sample. This rearrangement joins TRBV5-6 to TRBJ1-5, with D unclear. The V gene lost 2 bases and the J gene lost 4 bases, with 4 bases spanning the gap. The CDR3 covers 12 residues. In germline, CDR1 is SGHDT, CDR2 YYEEEE. For the CDR3, the DNA is TGTGCCAGCAGCTTCCTTAATCAGCCCCAGCATTTT. The encoded protein is CASSFLNQPQHF.

The genes are TRBV7-2 and TRBJ1-5; D perhaps matches TRBD1 (5 bases). Trimming shortened V by 1 base and J by 4 bases, and 11 bases separated the two germline ends. The germline V gene encodes CDR1 SGHTA and CDR2 FQGNSA. The CDR3 is 15 amino acids. CDR3 nucleotide sequence: TGTGCCAGCAGCTTAGTCAGGGTGGGGAATCAGCCCCAGCATTTT. Encoded protein: CASSLVRVGNQPQHF.

The V and J genes are TRBV7-9 and TRBJ2-1; 15 positions match TRBD2. V trimming: 3 bases; J trimming: 6 bases; junction bases outside the gene matches: 6. This CDR3 region has 17 residues. Per germline, CDR1 SEHNR and CDR2 FQNEAQ (reference sequence). The CDR3 is CASSFPGTSGGSNEQFF. The DNA of the CDR3 is TGTGCCAGCAGCTTCCCCGGGACTAGCGGGGGGTCCAATGAGCAGTTCTTC.